This T cell receptor (beta chain) was sequenced in a study of cytomegalovirus exposure and HLA in healthy donors. Whole-study findings and limits: Sequencing likely caused a cluster of highly shared sequence variants. Within a later analysis, the majority of CMV-associated TCR beta chains appeared HLA-restricted. Accounts indicate the classifier identified cytomegalovirus status with strong specificity and sensitivity.

The PCR had 60 Vbeta and 13 Jbeta primers. Here immunoSEQ multiplex PCR was the method, and the copy in TCRdb shows in-frame clones only, minus some. The sample includes approximately 160,000 clones, around 85% of them seen just once. A remark on this clone: Its specificity is unknown.

The CDR3 runs to 18 residues. Germline V gene sequence: CDR1 SGHRS, CDR2 YFSETQ. V lost 0 bases, J lost 4 bases, and 22 bases lay in between. This clonotype was obtained from a man aged 45-65 years in good health and CMV-seropositive. V and J are TRBV5-1 and TRBJ1-2, with TRBD1 as a possible D gene (6 bases). The sample comprised PBMCs. The CDR3 protein is CASSLAVPTGLIRYGYTF. CDR3 nucleotide sequence: TGCGCCAGCAGCTTGGCGGTCCCAACAGGGCTGATCCGCTATGGCTACACCTTC.